This TCR beta chain derives from a study of cytomegalovirus exposure and HLA in healthy donors. Study information: Most genotyped donors, 65% to 85% of some 400, had Caucasian-associated genetic ancestry. Points from the study as a whole: Altogether, 170 or so TCR beta chains were recorded as cytomegalovirus-associated. Available immune exposure information covered CMV serostatus only. A prior analysis recorded that most TCR beta V segments were productive about 90% or about 30% of the time.

CDR1 and CDR2 (germline): KGHSH, LQKENI. The ends lost 2 bases at V and 0 bases at J; junction bases unmatched: 1. The CDR3 totals 14 residues. Primers included in the PCR were 60 Vbeta and 13 Jbeta primers. The protocol was immunoSEQ multiplex PCR, while the TCRdb copy is restricted to in-frame clones and leaves out a portion. The sample has 140,000 to 150,000 clones, about three quarters seen once. On this clone itself: Its antigen remains unknown.

The chain uses TRBV18 and TRBJ2-7; 7 bases match TRBD2. The TCR originated in a male donor in good health and CMV-seronegative. Material: PBMCs. CDR3 in DNA: TGTGCCAGCTCACCATCTAGCGGCTCCTACGAGCAGTACTTC. Residues: CASSPSSGSYEQYF. Full variable domain (outside the CDR3, taken from reference TRBV18 and TRBJ2-7): NAGVMQNPRHLVRRRGQEARLRCSPMKGHSHVYWYRQLPEEGLKFMVYLQKENIIDESGMPKERFSAEFPKEGPSILRIQQVVRGDSAAYFCASSPSSGSYEQYFGPGTRLTVT.